A single sample is the source of the 21 T cell receptor beta chains below, sequenced in a study of blood T cell repertoires in COVID-19. TCRdb keeps only in-frame clones here, not all; method: immunoSEQ multiplex PCR. The sample carries more than 50,000 clones, about nine tenths recorded once. Sequenced: peripheral blood. These receptors originate from a man at least 80 years old with acute or convalescent COVID-19.

The chain combines TRBV5-1 with TRBJ2-5; 7 bases line up with TRBD2. V shed 1 base and J 2 bases; nucleotides not matched to a gene: 5. This CDR3 region has 15 residues. The germline V gene has CDR1 SGHRS and CDR2 YFSETQ. CDR3 bases: TGCGCCAGCAGCTTGACGGGGGGTAGGCAAGAGACCCAGTACTTC. Residues: CASSLTGGRQETQYF. Combining the CDR3 with reference TRBV5-1 and TRBJ2-5 gives the whole variable domain KAGVTQTPRYLIKTRGQQVTLSCSPISGHRSVSWYQQTPGQGLQFLFEYFSETQRNKGNFPGRFSGRQFSNSRSEMNVSTLELGDSALYLCASSLTGGRQETQYFGPGTRLLVL.

This clone was counted a single time. The chain has TRBV29-1 and TRBJ2-5, with D possibly matching TRBD2 (7 bases). V lost 6 bases and J 5 bases, leaving 16 bases between the germline ends. In germline, CDR1 is SQVTM, CDR2 ANQGSEA. The CDR3 totals 13 residues. This CDR3 is CSVAWGGGETQYF. In DNA form, the CDR3 reads TGCAGCGTGGCGTGGGGAGGGGGGGAGACCCAGTACTTC.

The gene calls are TRBV19 and TRBJ1-2; D call uncertain. The CDR3 is 14 residues long. V was cut by 8 bases and J by 1 base, with 14 bases left in between. The germline V gene encodes CDR1 LNHDA and CDR2 SQIVND (reference sequence). DNA for the CDR3: TGTGCCAGTTCCCCTGGGCCAAGTAACTATGGCTACACCTTC. Translation: CASSPGPSNYGYTF.

The count of this clone is one. The chain joins TRBV20-1 to TRBJ2-3, with a tentative D call TRBD2 (6 bases). This CDR3 has 15 amino acids. Germline assignment: CDR1 DFQATT and CDR2 SNEGSKA (reference sequence). Trimming pared 3 bases from V and 0 bases from J, leaving 13 bases between. CDR3 sequence: CSASQVADSTDTQYF. CDR3 nucleotide sequence: TGCAGTGCTAGTCAGGTAGCGGATAGCACAGATACGCAGTATTTT.

The V call is TRBV19, the J call TRBJ2-6, with 12 bases aligning to TRBD1. Looked up from germline, CDR1 is LNHDA and CDR2 is SQIVND (reference sequence). Germline trimming cut 5 bases from V and 2 bases from J; bases unmatched to any gene: 4. CDR3 length equals 17 residues. The CDR3 sequence is CASSEGQGAAGANVLTF. CDR3 in DNA: TGTGCCAGTAGTGAGGGACAGGGGGCGGCTGGGGCCAACGTCCTGACTTTC.

This chain joins TRBV19 and TRBJ1-2; a possible D gene is TRBD1 (6 bases). CDR1 is LNHDA, CDR2 SQIVND, per germline (reference sequence). Between the trimmed V and J ends, which lost 5 bases and 0 bases, there was a span of 16 bases. The CDR3 consists of 16 residues. CDR3 DNA sequence: TGTGCCAGTAGTCTCAAGGACAGTCGAGCTAACTATGGCTACACCTTC. Amino acid sequence: CASSLKDSRANYGYTF.

This clone was observed a single time. CDR3 protein: CASSPPGGATNEKLFF. The CDR3 coding sequence is TGTGCCAGCAGCCCCCCAGGGGGAGCAACTAATGAAAAACTGTTTTTT. The J gene is TRBJ1-4, the V gene TRBV9, with TRBD1 matching 7 bases. Germline V lookup: CDR1 SGDLS, CDR2 YYNGEE. V trimming: 4 bases; J trimming: 0 bases; junction bases outside the gene matches: 6. There are 16 residues in the CDR3.

This clone was detected only once. This chain joins TRBV7-2 and TRBJ2-5; 11 bases line up with TRBD2. With 5 bases clipped from V and 5 bases from J, the junction kept 10 bases outside the gene matches. The CDR3 is 16 residues long. Germline loops: CDR1 SGHTA, CDR2 FQGNSA. In nucleotides, the CDR3 is TGTGCCAGCAGCCTAACGGGTAGCGGGGGGGCGGAGACCCAGTACTTC. It encodes CASSLTGSGGAETQYF.

The DNA for the CDR3 is TGTGCCAGCAGCCCAGGAGGACTAGCGGGGGTTTACGAGCAGTACTTC. Its protein is CASSPGGLAGVYEQYF. This chain uses TRBV7-9 with TRBJ2-7; 13 nucleotides line up with TRBD2. There are 16 residues in the CDR3. Per germline, CDR1 SEHNR and CDR2 FQNEAQ (reference sequence). Germline trimming cut 5 bases from V and 4 bases from J; bases unmatched to any gene: 8.

The chain carries TRBV19 and TRBJ1-2; maybe TRBD1 (6 bases). This CDR3 is built from 17 residues. The germline V gene has CDR1 LNHDA and CDR2 SQIVND (reference sequence). Trimming took off 5 bases at V and 2 bases at J, with 21 bases between the two ends. This chain's CDR3 is CASSVRDIDIGNYGYTF. CDR3 DNA: TGTGCCAGTAGTGTCCGGGACATCGATATAGGGAACTATGGCTACACCTTC.

Here the CDR3 DNA reads TGTGCTAGTGGTTTCCCCTACGCGGGAGGGGTAGGCTACACCTTC. Translation: CASGFPYAGGVGYTF. The V gene is TRBV12-5, the J gene TRBJ1-2, with D perhaps matching TRBD1 (5 bases). CDR3 length: 15 amino acids. The V end was cut by 3 bases, the J end by 8 bases, with 19 bases between. In germline, CDR1 is LGHNT, CDR2 FRNRAP.

This rearrangement joins TRBV10-3 to TRBJ2-1; a weak D match, TRBD2 (6 bases). Per the germline V gene, CDR1 is ENHRY and CDR2 is SYGVKD. CDR3 size: 12 residues. Trimming took 8 bases from V and 5 from J, leaving 10 bases between them. The CDR3 DNA sequence: TGTGCCATCTCGTGGACTAACAATGAGCAGTTCTTC. It is translated as CAISWTNNEQFF.

This chain joins TRBV6-5 and TRBJ2-7, with 11 nucleotides matching TRBD1. Germline V CDR1 and CDR2: MNHEY, SVGAGI. This CDR3 is 15 amino acids long. J gave up 7 bases and V 6 bases, and 11 bases lay outside the gene matches. CDR3 amino acids: CASSPRDRGSEEQYF. Here the CDR3 DNA reads TGTGCCAGCAGCCCCCGGGACAGGGGGTCGGAGGAGCAGTACTTC.

This chain links TRBV5-1 with TRBJ1-2, with 7 bases aligning to TRBD1. Per the germline V gene, CDR1 is SGHRS and CDR2 is YFSETQ. After removal of 2 bases from V and 2 bases from J, the junction contained 12 bases not matched to a gene. The length of the CDR3 is 17 residues. The CDR3 DNA reads TGCGCCAGCAGCTTATTGGGTACAGGGGCCGGGAACTATGGCTACACCTTC. Translating gives CASSLLGTGAGNYGYTF.

V is TRBV5-5 and J is TRBJ1-6; TRBD1 aligns across 7 bases. J was trimmed by 6 bases and V by 4 bases; bases with no gene match: 10. The germline gives CDR1 SGHKS, CDR2 YYEKEE (reference sequence). The CDR3 has 16 residues. The CDR3 DNA sequence: TGTGCCAGCAGCCCGACAGGGTCTCCCCGTAATTCACCCCTCCACTTT. This encodes CASSPTGSPRNSPLHF. The full variable domain, rest sourced from reference TRBV5-5 and TRBJ1-6, is DAGVTQSPTHLIKTRGQQVTLRCSPISGHKSVSWYQQVLGQGPQFIFQYYEKEERGRGNFPDRFSARQFPNYSSELNVNALLLGDSALYLCASSPTGSPRNSPLHFGNGTRLTVT.

The J gene is TRBJ1-1, the V gene TRBV5-1; D is undetermined. Deletions cut 0 bases from V and 3 bases from J, with 6 bases between. CDR3 size: 13 residues. Germline values: CDR1 SGHRS, CDR2 YFSETQ. The CDR3 loop is CASSLAPDTEAFF. The DNA for the CDR3 is TGCGCCAGCAGCTTGGCTCCGGACACTGAAGCTTTCTTT.

The genes are TRBV27 and TRBJ2-5, with 8 nucleotides matching TRBD2. The J segment lost 5 bases and the V segment lost 2 bases, leaving 10 bases of the junction unmatched. The CDR3 consists of 16 residues. The germline CDR1 and CDR2 sequences are MNHEY and SMNVEV (reference sequence). CDR3 nucleotide sequence: TGTGCCAGCAGTTTAACCCTCGGGACTAGTGGGGAGACCCAGTACTTC. This codes for CASSLTLGTSGETQYF.

The rearrangement links TRBV12-3 or TRBV12-4 to TRBJ2-3, with D unresolved. The CDR3 spans 13 residues. V was clipped by 4 bases and J by 4 bases, with 9 bases between them. Written as DNA, the CDR3 is TGTGCCAGCAGTTCCACTACCCCAGATACGCAGTATTTT. Its translation is CASSSTTPDTQYF.

The chain joins TRBV2 to TRBJ2-3, with unresolved D. This CDR3 spans 17 amino acids. The V end was cut by 4 bases, the J end by 0 bases, with 17 bases between. CDR1 and CDR2 (germline): SNHLY, FYNNEI. The CDR3 nucleotides read TGTGCCAGCAGTGTTGGTTCCGGTATTCCAAGCACAGATACGCAGTATTTT. Its protein product is CASSVGSGIPSTDTQYF. The complete variable domain, with remaining parts taken from reference TRBV2 and TRBJ2-3, reads EPEVTQTPSHQVTQMGQEVILRCVPISNHLYFYWYRQILGQKVEFLVSFYNNEISEKSEIFDDQFSVERPDGSNFTLKIRSTKLEDSAMYFCASSVGSGIPSTDTQYFGPGTRLTVL.

The gene calls are TRBV29-1 and TRBJ2-5, with a tentative D call TRBD2 (5 bases). Germline CDR1 is SQVTM and CDR2 is ANQGSEA. The CDR3 is 13 residues long. The V and J ends lost 4 bases and 2 bases respectively, with 11 bases between them. CDR3 protein: CSVGTLSQETQYF. The CDR3 region has the DNA TGCAGCGTTGGGACTTTATCACAAGAGACCCAGTACTTC.

The chain is built from TRBV7-8 and TRBJ1-1; D possibly corresponds to TRBD1 (5 bases). Germline CDR1 reads SGHVS; CDR2 reads FQNEAQ. V lost 0 bases, J lost 2 bases, and 7 bases lay in between. There are 14 residues in the CDR3. The CDR3 region has the DNA TGTGCCAGCAGCTTAGCAGGGGCAAACACTGAAGCTTTCTTT. As protein: CASSLAGANTEAFF.